The 10 T cell receptor beta chains listed next were all sequenced from one sample in a study of T cell clonality in common variable immunodeficiency. Assay: immunoSEQ multiplex PCR; the TCRdb copy retains only in-frame clones and omits some. Sampling found 35,000 to 45,000 clones, none seen once. Sequenced sample: peripheral blood mononuclear cells. Every receptor here comes from a person between 18 and 70 years old in good health.

This clone was counted ten times or more. The read ends 3 residues before the CDR3 terminus; that terminus is restored from the germline J gene. The V gene is TRBV20-1, the J gene TRBJ1-2; a weak D match, TRBD1 (5 bases). CDR3 size: 13 residues. V was pared by 3 bases and J by 3 bases, with 11 bases between. From germline, CDR1 is DFQATT and CDR2 SNEGSKA (reference sequence). Incomplete CDR3 DNA: TGCAGTGCTAGTGAAACAGGCGACTATGGC. Amino acid sequence: CSASETGDYG. The full CDR3 protein is CSASETGDYGYTF.

This clone has a count of ten or more. The CDR3 end is not reached by the read, which stops 3 residues before it; the germline J gene fills it in. The rearrangement uses TRBV20-1 and TRBJ1-1; no reliable D call. The CDR3 has 12 residues. Germline values: CDR1 DFQATT, CDR2 SNEGSKA (reference sequence). V was pared by 7 bases and J by 3 bases, with 12 bases between. The chain's CDR3 is CSVMAGDTEAFF. CDR3 bases read: TGCAGTGTGATGGCAGGCGACACTGAA.

This clone was observed at least ten times. The CDR3 extends 3 residues past the end of the read, so its final part is completed from the germline J gene. V usage is TRBV19 and J usage is TRBJ1-2; 7 nucleotides line up with TRBD1. J lost 2 bases, V lost 9 bases, and 18 bases had no gene match. CDR3 size: 17 residues. Germline CDR1 is LNHDA and CDR2 is SQIVND (reference sequence). The CDR3 spells CASTQGPLPLGNYGYTF. The covered CDR3 bases are TGTGCCAGCACACAGGGGCCTCTACCCCTTGGGAACTATGGC.

Many counts were recorded for this clone. The read comes to an end 3 residues before the CDR3 does, leaving the germline J gene to fill in the end. The V gene is TRBV19, the J gene TRBJ2-7; no definite D call. The CDR3 is made up of 12 amino acids. Germline CDR1 LNHDA, CDR2 SQIVND (reference sequence). V was pared by 0 bases and J by 3 bases, with 3 bases between. Partial CDR3 DNA: TGTGCCAGTAGTATAGAAGGCTACGAG. This gives the protein CASSIEGYE. The full CDR3 sequence reads CASSIEGYEQYF.

This clone has a count of ten or more. The sequence runs out 3 residues before the end of the CDR3; the remainder is reconstructed from the germline J gene. The rearrangement uses TRBV10-3 and TRBJ1-6, with D perhaps matching TRBD1 (5 bases). V was shortened by 3 bases and J by 9 bases, with 15 bases between the two germline ends. Germline-derived CDR1 and CDR2 are ENHRY and SYGVKD. This CDR3 spans 15 amino acids. Incomplete CDR3 DNA: TGTGCCATCAGTGACTCGGCCAGGGTAGGTTCACCC. This sequence encodes CAISDSARVGSP. The CDR3 as a whole reads CAISDSARVGSPLHF.

This clone was detected ten times or more. From the germline J gene comes the end of the CDR3, since the read stops 3 residues before it. The rearrangement links TRBV6-2 or TRBV6-3 to TRBJ2-2; 7 bases match TRBD1. The CDR3 covers 15 residues. CDR1 is MNHEY and CDR2 is SVGEGT in the germline V gene. The trim removed 5 bases at V and 4 bases at J, leaving 7 bases unmatched. The DNA read from the CDR3 is TGTGCCAGCAGTACAGGGGAAGGGTTCACCGGGGAG. It is translated as CASSTGEGFTGE. The full CDR3 reads CASSTGEGFTGELFF.

This clone was seen many times. The read gets to within 3 residues of the CDR3 end, and the germline J gene fills in the rest. The genes are TRBV20-1 and TRBJ2-3; tentative D call: TRBD1 (5 bases). Per the germline V gene, CDR1 is DFQATT and CDR2 is SNEGSKA (reference sequence). This CDR3 spans 13 amino acids. V lost 3 bases to trimming and J lost 7 bases, with 14 bases between them. The CDR3 loop is CSASYPPGYTQYF. The DNA read from the CDR3 is TGCAGTGCTAGTTACCCGCCAGGGTATACG.

Many counts were recorded for this clone. CDR3 bases read: TGCAGTGCTAGACGGACAGGGCGCACAGATACG. Encoded protein: CSARRTGRTDT. The full CDR3 reads CSARRTGRTDTQYF. The chain couples TRBV20-1 to TRBJ2-3; 8 bases align to TRBD1. The observed sequence ends 3 residues before the CDR3 terminus, with the missing tail filled in from the germline J gene. With V trimmed by 2 bases and J by 1 base, 2 bases remained unmatched. Looked up from germline, CDR1 is DFQATT and CDR2 is SNEGSKA (reference sequence). This CDR3 region has 14 residues.

This clone showed up many times. Coverage ceases 3 residues before the CDR3 finishes, and the germline J gene fills in the end. J is TRBJ2-2 and V is TRBV20-1, with 12 positions matching TRBD2. The CDR3 is 14 amino acids. From germline, CDR1 is DFQATT and CDR2 SNEGSKA (reference sequence). V trimming: 4 bases; J trimming: 5 bases; junction bases outside the gene matches: 2. The chain's CDR3 is CSATGLAGTGELFF. Incomplete CDR3 DNA: TGCAGTGCTACCGGACTAGCGGGAACCGGGGAG.

This clone was picked up many times. From the germline J gene comes the end of the CDR3, since the read stops 3 residues before it. The chain couples TRBV7-8 to TRBJ2-5; D is ambiguous. CDR1 and CDR2 from the germline V gene are SGHVS and FQNEAQ. The CDR3 spans 15 residues. Trimming took 5 bases from V and 5 from J, leaving 18 bases between them. The CDR3 loop is CASSRPDSAGETQYF. CDR3 DNA (partial): TGTGCCAGCAGCCGACCCGACTCAGCTGGGGAGACC.